This T cell receptor (beta chain) emerged from a study of CD8 T cells in Susac syndrome. The RNA, 0.5 to 1 ug, was put through reverse transcription using random hexamers. TCRdb analysed the immunoSEQ multiplex PCR reads with MiXCR anew, one entry per CDR3 protein. Of around 190,000 distinct CDR3 sequences in the sample, roughly 92% were seen once. This sequence was found in a human donor in good health. Sequencing was done on a sample of CD4+ T cells from PBMCs.

The chain's CDR3 is CASRAPGPNSPLHF. The CDR3 DNA follows: TGTGCCAGCAGGGCACCGGGACCAAATTCACCCCTCCACTTT. The chain is built from TRBV7-3 and TRBJ1-6, with D perhaps TRBD1 (5 bases). Trimming cost V 6 bases and J 7 bases, with 13 bases left between them. This CDR3 contains 14 residues. The germline V gene encodes CDR1 SGHTA and CDR2 FQGTGA. The whole variable domain, filled in from reference TRBV7-3 and TRBJ1-6, reads GAGVSQTPSNKVTEKGKYVELRCDPISGHTALYWYRQSLGQGPEFLIYFQGTGAADDSGLPNDRFFAVRPEGSVSTLKIQRTERGDSAVYLCASRAPGPNSPLHFGNGTRLTVT.